Listed below are T cell receptor beta chains from one sample, sequenced in a study of blood T cells in healthy people across ages. TCRdb fed the 5' RACE reads into MiXCR, producing one record per CDR3 protein. In the table there are 1.5 million to 2 million distinct CDR3 sequences, approximately 28% of which are singletons. The sample taken for sequencing was blood. The receptor set was obtained from a woman aged 30 to 39 in good health. CDR3s include the opening cysteine and the closing phenylalanine or tryptophan. A D gene is named only where the DNA matches it firmly. Part of the rows lack a size; the others show once, few, many or a class for expanded clones.

clone_size j_call v_call d_call cdr3_nt cdr3_aa
. TRBJ2-2 TRBV7-2 . TGTGCCAGCAGCCTAGGGGGGGGGGTCACCGGGGAGCTGTTTTTT CASSLGGGVTGELFF
. TRBJ2-7 TRBV5-5 . TGTGCCAACAGCTTGGGTACCTACGAGCAGTACTTC CANSLGTYEQYF
. TRBJ1-1 TRBV5-1 TRBD1 TGCGCCAGCAGCCTCGTGCGGGGGACAGTGAACACTGAAGCTTTCTTT CASSLVRGTVNTEAFF
few TRBJ2-4 TRBV18 . TGTGCCAGCTCACACCCACAAGAAGCCAAAAACATTCAGTACTTC CASSHPQEAKNIQYF
. TRBJ2-7 TRBV20-1 TRBD2 TGCAGTGCTAGAGATAGCCTAGCGGGGGGATACGAGCAGTACTTC CSARDSLAGGYEQYF
few TRBJ2-7 TRBV7-2 TRBD2 TGTGCCAGCAGGAGCCCCACTAGCGACGAGCAGTACTTC CASRSPTSDEQYF
many TRBJ2-1 TRBV29-1 . TGCAGCGTTGAAGGGCTAAGGCTCAATGAGCAGTTCTTC CSVEGLRLNEQFF
once TRBJ2-7 TRBV30 . TGTGCCTGGAGCCCTAACTCCTACGAGCAGTACTTC CAWSPNSYEQYF
few TRBJ2-5 TRBV20-1 . TGCAGTGCTACGACTAGGGGAACGAGGCAAGAGACCCAGTACTTC CSATTRGTRQETQYF
. TRBJ1-1 TRBV14 . TGTGCCAGCAGCTCTTCAGCTCGTGAAGCTTTCTTT CASSSSAREAFF
. TRBJ1-1 TRBV5-5 . TGTGCCAGCAGCCAGCGGGGGCCTGAAGCTTTCTTT CASSQRGPEAFF
. TRBJ1-1 TRBV20-1 . TGCAGTGCTACCCCTAGGCAGGGAAACACTGAAGCTTTCTTT CSATPRQGNTEAFF
few TRBJ1-6 TRBV6-6 TRBD1 TGTGCCAGCAGTTTGACAGGGGGAGAATCCTATAATTCACCCCTCCACTTT CASSLTGGESYNSPLHF
few TRBJ2-3 TRBV20-1 . TGCAGTGCTGAAGACAGGTCGCGCCTCACAGATACGCAGTATTTT CSAEDRSRLTDTQYF
. TRBJ2-7 TRBV5-1 . TGCGCCAGCAGCCCGATGACAGGGAGGGGCGAGCAGTACTTC CASSPMTGRGEQYF